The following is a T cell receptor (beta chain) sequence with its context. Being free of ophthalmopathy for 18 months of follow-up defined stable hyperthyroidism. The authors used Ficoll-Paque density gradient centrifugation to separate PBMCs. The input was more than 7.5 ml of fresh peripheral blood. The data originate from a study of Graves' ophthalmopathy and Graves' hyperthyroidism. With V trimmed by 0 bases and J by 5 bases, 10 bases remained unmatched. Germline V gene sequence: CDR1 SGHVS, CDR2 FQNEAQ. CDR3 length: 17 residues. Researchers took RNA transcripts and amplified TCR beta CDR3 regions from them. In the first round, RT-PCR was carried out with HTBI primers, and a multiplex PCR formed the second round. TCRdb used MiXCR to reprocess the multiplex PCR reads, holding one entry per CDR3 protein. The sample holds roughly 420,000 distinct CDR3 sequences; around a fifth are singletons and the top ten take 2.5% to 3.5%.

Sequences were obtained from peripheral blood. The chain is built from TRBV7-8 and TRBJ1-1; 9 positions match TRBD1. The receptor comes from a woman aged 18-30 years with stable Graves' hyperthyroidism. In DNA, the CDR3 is TGTGCCAGCAGCTTAGCGCGGACAGGGGAGGGGAATACTGAAGCTTTCTTT. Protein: CASSLARTGEGNTEAFF.